One TCR beta chain is described in this entry. Profiled with immunoSEQ multiplex PCR; TCRdb holds only in-frame clones, not every one. The repertoire holds roughly 100,000 clones, with around 91% as singletons. This CDR3 contains 14 residues. From germline, CDR1 is MNHEY and CDR2 SVGAGI. V dropped 0 bases and J dropped 10 bases, with 14 bases sitting between them. The data derive from a study of glioma-infiltrating T cells after dendritic cell vaccination. Indicated time point: after dendritic cell vaccination, including at tumor progression/relapse. The clonotype comes from a human donor with glioblastoma. Sequencing was performed on blood, taken after dendritic cell vaccination. The chain joins TRBV6-5 to TRBJ2-3; D remains unclear. The DNA of the CDR3 is TGTGCCAGCAGTTACTCGAGTTTGGGCAAAGCGCAGTATTTT. This translates into CASSYSSLGKAQYF.